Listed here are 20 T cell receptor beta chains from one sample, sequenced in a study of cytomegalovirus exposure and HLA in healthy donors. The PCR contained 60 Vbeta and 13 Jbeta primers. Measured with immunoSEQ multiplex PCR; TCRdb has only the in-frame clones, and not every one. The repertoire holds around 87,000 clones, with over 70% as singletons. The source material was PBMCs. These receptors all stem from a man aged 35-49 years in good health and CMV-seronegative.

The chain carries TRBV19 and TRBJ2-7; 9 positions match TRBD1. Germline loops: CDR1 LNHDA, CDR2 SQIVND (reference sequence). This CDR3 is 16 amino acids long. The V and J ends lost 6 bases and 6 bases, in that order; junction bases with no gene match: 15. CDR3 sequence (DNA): TGTGCCAGTAGCCCAGGCTGGGACAGGGTGGTCAGCGAGCAGTACTTC. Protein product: CASSPGWDRVVSEQYF.

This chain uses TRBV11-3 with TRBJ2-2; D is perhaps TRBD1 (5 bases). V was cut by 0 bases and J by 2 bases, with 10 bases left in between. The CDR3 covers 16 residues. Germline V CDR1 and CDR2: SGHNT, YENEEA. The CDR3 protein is CASSLDGQLNTGELFF. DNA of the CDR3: TGTGCCAGCAGCTTAGATGGACAATTAAACACCGGGGAGCTGTTTTTT.

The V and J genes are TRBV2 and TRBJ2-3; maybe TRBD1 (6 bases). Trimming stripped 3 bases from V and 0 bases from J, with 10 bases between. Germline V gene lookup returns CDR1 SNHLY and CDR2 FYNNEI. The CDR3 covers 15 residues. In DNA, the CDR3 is TGTGCCAGCAGTGACGGACAGACTAGCACAGATACGCAGTATTTT. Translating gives CASSDGQTSTDTQYF. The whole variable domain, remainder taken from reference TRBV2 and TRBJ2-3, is EPEVTQTPSHQVTQMGQEVILRCVPISNHLYFYWYRQILGQKVEFLVSFYNNEISEKSEIFDDQFSVERPDGSNFTLKIRSTKLEDSAMYFCASSDGQTSTDTQYFGPGTRLTVL.

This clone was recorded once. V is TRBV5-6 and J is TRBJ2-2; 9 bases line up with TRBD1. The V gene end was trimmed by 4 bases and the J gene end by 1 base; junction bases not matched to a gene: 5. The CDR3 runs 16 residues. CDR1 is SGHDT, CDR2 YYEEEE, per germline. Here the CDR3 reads CASSIQGAGNTGELFF. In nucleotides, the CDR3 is TGTGCCAGCAGCATACAGGGGGCCGGGAACACCGGGGAGCTGTTTTTT.

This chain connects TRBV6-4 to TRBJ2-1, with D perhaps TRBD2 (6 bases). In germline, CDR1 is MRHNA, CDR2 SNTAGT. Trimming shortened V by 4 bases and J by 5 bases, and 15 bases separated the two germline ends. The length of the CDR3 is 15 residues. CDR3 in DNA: TGTGCCAGCAGTGTCCTGCTGGGGGGTAACAATGAGCAGTTCTTC. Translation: CASSVLLGGNNEQFF.

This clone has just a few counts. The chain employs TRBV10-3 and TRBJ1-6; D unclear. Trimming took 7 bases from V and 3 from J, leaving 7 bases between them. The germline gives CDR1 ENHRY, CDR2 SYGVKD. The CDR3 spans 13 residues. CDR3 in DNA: TGTGCCATCACGAGCTACTATAATTCACCCCTCCACTTT. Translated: CAITSYYNSPLHF.

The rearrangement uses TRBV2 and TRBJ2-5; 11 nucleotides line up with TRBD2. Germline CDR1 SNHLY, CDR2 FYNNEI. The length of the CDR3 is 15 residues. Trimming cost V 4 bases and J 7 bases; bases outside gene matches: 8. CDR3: CASSAGTSGGGTQYF. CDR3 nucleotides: TGTGCCAGCAGTGCAGGGACTAGCGGCGGCGGGACCCAGTACTTC.

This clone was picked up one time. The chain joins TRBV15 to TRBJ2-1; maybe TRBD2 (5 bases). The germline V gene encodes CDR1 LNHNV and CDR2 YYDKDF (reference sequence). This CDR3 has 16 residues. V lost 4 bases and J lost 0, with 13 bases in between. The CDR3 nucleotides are TGTGCCACCAGCACTCCCCGGGGTTTCTCCTACAATGAGCAGTTCTTC. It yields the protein CATSTPRGFSYNEQFF. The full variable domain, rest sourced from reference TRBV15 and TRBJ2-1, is DAMVIQNPRYQVTQFGKPVTLSCSQTLNHNVMYWYQQKSSQAPKLLFHYYDKDFNNEADTPDNFQSRRPNTSFCFLDIRSPGLGDTAMYLCATSTPRGFSYNEQFFGPGTRLTVL.

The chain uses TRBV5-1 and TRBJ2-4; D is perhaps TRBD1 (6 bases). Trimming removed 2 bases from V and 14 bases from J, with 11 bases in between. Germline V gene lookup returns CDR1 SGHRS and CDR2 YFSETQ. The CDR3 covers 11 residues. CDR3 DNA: TGCGCCAGCAGCTTCGGACAGTGGAAGTACTTC. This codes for CASSFGQWKYF.

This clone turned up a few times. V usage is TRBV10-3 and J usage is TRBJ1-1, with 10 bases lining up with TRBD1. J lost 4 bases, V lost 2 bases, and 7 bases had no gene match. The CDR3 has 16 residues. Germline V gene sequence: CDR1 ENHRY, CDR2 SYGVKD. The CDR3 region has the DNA TGTGCCATCAGTGAGGTTTCCCGGACAGGGGGCACTGAAGCTTTCTTT. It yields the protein CAISEVSRTGGTEAFF.

The CDR3 loop is CASSFLQGHRNTEAFF. Here the CDR3 DNA reads TGTGCCAGTAGTTTCCTCCAGGGACACCGGAACACTGAAGCTTTCTTT. The chain joins TRBV19 to TRBJ1-1; D might be TRBD1 (6 bases). The germline V gene encodes CDR1 LNHDA and CDR2 SQIVND (reference sequence). V lost 5 bases to trimming and J lost 1 base, with 17 bases between them. The CDR3 sequence is 16 residues long. Full variable domain (outside the CDR3, taken from reference TRBV19 and TRBJ1-1): DGGITQSPKYLFRKEGQNVTLSCEQNLNHDAMYWYRQDPGQGLRLIYYSQIVNDFQKGDIAEGYSVSREKKESFPLTVTSAQKNPTAFYLCASSFLQGHRNTEAFFGQGTRLTVV.

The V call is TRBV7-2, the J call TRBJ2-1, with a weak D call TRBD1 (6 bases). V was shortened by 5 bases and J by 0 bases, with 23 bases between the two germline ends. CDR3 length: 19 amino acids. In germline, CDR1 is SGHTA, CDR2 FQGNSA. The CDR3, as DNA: TGTGCCAGCAGCCGGCGGACAGCCCATACCAGGAGCTCCTACAATGAGCAGTTCTTC. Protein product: CASSRRTAHTRSSYNEQFF.

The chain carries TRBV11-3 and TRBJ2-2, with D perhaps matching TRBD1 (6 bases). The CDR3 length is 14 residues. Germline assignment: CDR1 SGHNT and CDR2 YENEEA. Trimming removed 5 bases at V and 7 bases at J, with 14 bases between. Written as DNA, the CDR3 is TGTGCCAGCAGCGAAAACAGGGTGGTCGGGGAGCTGTTTTTT. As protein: CASSENRVVGELFF. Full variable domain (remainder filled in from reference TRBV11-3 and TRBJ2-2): EAGVVQSPRYKIIEKKQPVAFWCNPISGHNTLYWYLQNLGQGPELLIRYENEEAVDDSQLPKDRFSAERLKGVDSTLKIQPAELGDSAVYLCASSENRVVGELFFGEGSRLTVL.

This CDR3 is CASSLNPGSGEQYF. DNA for the CDR3: TGTGCCAGCAGCTTAAACCCCGGTAGCGGCGAGCAGTACTTC. The chain couples TRBV11-2 to TRBJ2-7; TRBD2 might be the D (6 bases). With 2 bases removed from V and 6 bases from J, the gap between germline ends came to 14 bases. This CDR3 is 14 amino acids long. Germline V lookup: CDR1 SGHAT, CDR2 FQNNGV.

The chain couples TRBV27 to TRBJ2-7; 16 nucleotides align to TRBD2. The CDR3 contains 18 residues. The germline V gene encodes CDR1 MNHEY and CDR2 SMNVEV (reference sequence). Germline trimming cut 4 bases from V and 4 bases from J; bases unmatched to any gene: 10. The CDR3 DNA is TGTGCCAGCAGTTATAAGGGACTAGCGGGGGGGCCATGGTACGAGCAGTACTTC. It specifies CASSYKGLAGGPWYEQYF.

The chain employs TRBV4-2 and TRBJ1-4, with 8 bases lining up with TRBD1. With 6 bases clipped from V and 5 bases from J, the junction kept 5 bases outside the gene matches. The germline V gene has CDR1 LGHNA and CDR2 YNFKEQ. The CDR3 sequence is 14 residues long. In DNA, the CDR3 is TGTGCCAGCAGTGGACAGGGCGGGAATGAAAAACTGTTTTTT. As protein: CASSGQGGNEKLFF.

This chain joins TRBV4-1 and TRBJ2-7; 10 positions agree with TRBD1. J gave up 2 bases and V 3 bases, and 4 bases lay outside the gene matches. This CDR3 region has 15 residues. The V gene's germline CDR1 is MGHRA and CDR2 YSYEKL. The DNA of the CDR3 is TGCGCCAGCAGCCACATGGGACAGGGGACCTACGAGCAGTACTTC. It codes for CASSHMGQGTYEQYF.

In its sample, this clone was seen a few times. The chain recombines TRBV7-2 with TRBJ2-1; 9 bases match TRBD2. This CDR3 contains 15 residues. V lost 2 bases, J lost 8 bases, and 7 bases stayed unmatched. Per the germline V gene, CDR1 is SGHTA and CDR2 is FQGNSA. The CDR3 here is CASSLRGGGAYEQFF. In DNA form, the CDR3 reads TGTGCCAGCAGCTTAAGGGGCGGGGGGGCCTATGAGCAGTTCTTC. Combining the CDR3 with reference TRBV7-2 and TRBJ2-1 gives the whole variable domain GAGVSQSPSNKVTEKGKDVELRCDPISGHTALYWYRQSLGQGLEFLIYFQGNSAPDKSGLPSDRFSAERTGGSVSTLTIQRTQQEDSAVYLCASSLRGGGAYEQFFGPGTRLTVL.

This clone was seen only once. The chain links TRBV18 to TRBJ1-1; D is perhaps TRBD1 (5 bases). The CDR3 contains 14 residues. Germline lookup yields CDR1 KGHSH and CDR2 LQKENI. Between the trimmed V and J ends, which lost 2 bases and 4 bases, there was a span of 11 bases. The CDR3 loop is CASSPGADSTEAFF. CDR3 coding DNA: TGTGCCAGCTCACCAGGGGCAGACAGCACTGAAGCTTTCTTT.

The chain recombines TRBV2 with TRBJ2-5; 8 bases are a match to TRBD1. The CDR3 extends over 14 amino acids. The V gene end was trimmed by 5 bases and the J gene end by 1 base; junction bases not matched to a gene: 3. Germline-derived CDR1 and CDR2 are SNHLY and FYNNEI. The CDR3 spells CASSRTGLQETQYF. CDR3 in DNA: TGTGCCAGCAGTCGGACAGGGCTCCAAGAGACCCAGTACTTC.